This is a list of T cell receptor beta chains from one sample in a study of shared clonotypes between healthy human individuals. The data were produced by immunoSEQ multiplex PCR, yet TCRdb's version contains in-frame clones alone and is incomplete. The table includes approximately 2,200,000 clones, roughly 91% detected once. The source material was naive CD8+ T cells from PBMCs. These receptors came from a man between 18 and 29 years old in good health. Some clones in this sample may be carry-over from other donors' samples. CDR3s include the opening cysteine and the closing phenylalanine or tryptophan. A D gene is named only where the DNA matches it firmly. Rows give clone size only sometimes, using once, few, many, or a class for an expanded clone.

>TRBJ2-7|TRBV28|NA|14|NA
TGTGCCAGCAGTTTAGCAGGCGGGGAATGGGTCCGGTACTTC
CASSLAGGEWVRYF
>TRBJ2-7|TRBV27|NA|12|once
TGTGCCAGCAGTGCAACAGGCTACGAGCAGTACTTC
CASSATGYEQYF
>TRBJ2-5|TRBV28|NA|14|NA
TGTGCCAGCAGTTGGGGCAGAGTTGAAGAGACCCAGTACTTC
CASSWGRVEETQYF
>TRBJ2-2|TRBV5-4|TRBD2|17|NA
TGTGCCAGCAGCTGGGGGGGACTAGCGGGAGCGGACGGGGAGCTGTTTTTT
CASSWGGLAGADGELFF
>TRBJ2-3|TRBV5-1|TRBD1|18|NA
TGCGCCAGCAGCTGGGACCGGGACAGGGATATAGAGGCAGATACGCAGTATTTT
CASSWDRDRDIEADTQYF
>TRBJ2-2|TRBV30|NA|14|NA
TGTGCCTGGAGGCTTACTATTAACACCGGGGAGCTGTTTTTT
CAWRLTINTGELFF
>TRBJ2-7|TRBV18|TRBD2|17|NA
TGTGCCAGCTCACCGGGACTAGCGGGATATTGGGACTACGAGCAGTACTTC
CASSPGLAGYWDYEQYF
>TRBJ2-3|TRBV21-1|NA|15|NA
TGTGCCGCTGCATCGCAAGGGGGCTTTGAAGATACGCAGTATTTT
CAAASQGGFEDTQYF
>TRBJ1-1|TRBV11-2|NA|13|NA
TGTGCCAGCAGCGACACTAAGAACACTGAAGCTTTCTTT
CASSDTKNTEAFF
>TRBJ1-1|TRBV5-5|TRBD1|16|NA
TGTGCCAGCAGCTTGGAGGGACAGGGGATGAACACTGAAGCTTTCTTT
CASSLEGQGMNTEAFF
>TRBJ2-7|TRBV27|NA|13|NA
TGTGCCAGCAGTTTATCACAGAGTAACGAGCAGTACTTC
CASSLSQSNEQYF
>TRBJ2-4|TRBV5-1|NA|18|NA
TGCGCCAGCAGCATAAGCAGAAACCAGCGCCGAGCCAAAAACATTCAGTACTTC
CASSISRNQRRAKNIQYF
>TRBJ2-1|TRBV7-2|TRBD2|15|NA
TGTGCCAGCAGCTTAGTTAGCGGGAGTTTGAATGAGCAGTTCTTC
CASSLVSGSLNEQFF
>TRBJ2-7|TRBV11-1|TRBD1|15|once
TGTGCCAGCAGCATTGGACAGGGCTCGTCCTACGAGCAGTACTTC
CASSIGQGSSYEQYF
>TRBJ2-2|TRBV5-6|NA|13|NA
TGTGCCAGCACCTTGGGATCCTCCCGGGAGCTGTTTTTT
CASTLGSSRELFF
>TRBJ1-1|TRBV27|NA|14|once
TGTGCCAGCAGTTTATCGGGGTCCTTACTTGAAGCTTTCTTT
CASSLSGSLLEAFF
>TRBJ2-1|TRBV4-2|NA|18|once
TGTGCCAGCAGCCTCCAAGACATGACAAGGCTCGACTACAATGAGCAGTTCTTC
CASSLQDMTRLDYNEQFF
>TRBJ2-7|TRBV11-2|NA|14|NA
TGTGCCAGCAGCCTCGGAGGGCCGGTTTACGAGCAGTACTTC
CASSLGGPVYEQYF
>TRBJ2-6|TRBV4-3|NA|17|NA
TGCGCCAGCAGCCAAGATGGGCGGTACTCTGGGGCCAACGTCCTGACTTTC
CASSQDGRYSGANVLTF
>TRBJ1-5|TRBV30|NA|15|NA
TGTGCCTGGAGTGGGACAGTGGGGAGCAATCAGCCCCAGCATTTT
CAWSGTVGSNQPQHF
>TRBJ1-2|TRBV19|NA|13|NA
TGTGCCAGTAGTCACAGGGTGAACTATGGCTACACCTTC
CASSHRVNYGYTF
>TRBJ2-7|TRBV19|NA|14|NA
TGTGCCAGTAGTGGCGGGACGGTACCCTACGAGCAGTACTTC
CASSGGTVPYEQYF
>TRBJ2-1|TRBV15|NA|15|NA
TGTGCCACTAGGCCCGGACAGTCCTCTTACAATGAGCAGTTCTTC
CATRPGQSSYNEQFF
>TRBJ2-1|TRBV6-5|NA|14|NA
TGTGCCAGGGTTGGACGGAGCTCCTACAATGAGCAGTTCTTC
CARVGRSSYNEQFF
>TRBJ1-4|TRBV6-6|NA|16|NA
TGTGCCAGCAGTTACTTACCCGGGACGGGGAATGAAAAACTGTTTTTT
CASSYLPGTGNEKLFF
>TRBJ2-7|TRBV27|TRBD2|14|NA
TGTGCCAGCAGCACAACCCCGGGGGGCTACGAGCAGTACTTC
CASSTTPGGYEQYF
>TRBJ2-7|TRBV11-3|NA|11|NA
TGTGCCAGCAGCTTAGGCAGCGAGCAGTACTTC
CASSLGSEQYF
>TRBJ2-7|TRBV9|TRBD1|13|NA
TGTGCCAGCTCCGGAGACAGGGGCTACGAGCAGTACTTC
CASSGDRGYEQYF
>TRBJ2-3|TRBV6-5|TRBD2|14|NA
TGTGCCAGCAGCCCAGCGGGGAGCACAGATACGCAGTATTTT
CASSPAGSTDTQYF
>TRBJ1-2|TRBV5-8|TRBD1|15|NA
TGTGCCACGACACGTGGACAGGGCTTCAACTATGGCTACACCTTC
CATTRGQGFNYGYTF
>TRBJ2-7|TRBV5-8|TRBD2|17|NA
TGTGCCAGCAGCTTGAGAGGGACTAGCGGGAGGGGCTACGAGCAGTACTTC
CASSLRGTSGRGYEQYF
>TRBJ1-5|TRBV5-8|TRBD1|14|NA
TGTGCCAGCAGCAATGACAGGGGAGATCAGCCCCAGCATTTT
CASSNDRGDQPQHF
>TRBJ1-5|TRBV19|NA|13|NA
TGTGCCAGCACCGCTAGTAGCAATCAGCCCCAGCATTTT
CASTASSNQPQHF
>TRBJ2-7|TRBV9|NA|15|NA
TGTGCCAGCAGCGTAGCTCCCGGGACAACCTACGAGCAGTACTTC
CASSVAPGTTYEQYF
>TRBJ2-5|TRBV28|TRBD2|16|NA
TGTGCCAGCAGTTTTTTGGAGGGGAGGGACCAAGAGACCCAGTACTTC
CASSFLEGRDQETQYF
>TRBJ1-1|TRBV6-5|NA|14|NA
TGTGCCAGCAGTTACTCCAGTGCCAACACTGAAGCTTTCTTT
CASSYSSANTEAFF
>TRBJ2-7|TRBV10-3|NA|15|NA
TGTGCCATCAGTGTGAAGCGGGCCATCTCCTACGAGCAGTACTTC
CAISVKRAISYEQYF
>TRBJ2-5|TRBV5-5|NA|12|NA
TGTGCCAGCAGCTTGAGGTTAGGGACCCAGTACTTC
CASSLRLGTQYF
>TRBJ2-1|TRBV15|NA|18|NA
TGTGCCACCAGCAGATCACGGTCGACTAGTCCCCTCTACAATGAGCAGTTCTTC
CATSRSRSTSPLYNEQFF
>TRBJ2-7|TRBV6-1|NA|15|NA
TGTGCCAGCAGTGAGGTATGGGGCACCCGCTACGAGCAGTACTTC
CASSEVWGTRYEQYF
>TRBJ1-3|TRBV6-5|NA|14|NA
TGTGCCAGCAGTTACACAGGGTCTGGAAACACCATATATTTT
CASSYTGSGNTIYF
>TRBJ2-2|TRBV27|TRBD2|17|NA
TGTGCCAGCAGTCTGAAGCCGGGACTAGCGGGCACCGGGGAGCTGTTTTTT
CASSLKPGLAGTGELFF
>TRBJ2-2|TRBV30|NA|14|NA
TGTGCCTGGGTTCAGGATCAAGTTGGCGGGGAGCTGTTTTTT
CAWVQDQVGGELFF
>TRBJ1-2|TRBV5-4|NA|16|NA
TGTGCCAGCAGCTTGGAAAGATCCGGGTTGAGGGATGGCTACACCTTC
CASSLERSGLRDGYTF
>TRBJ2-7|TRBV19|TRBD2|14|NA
TGTGCCAGTAGGTCGGGAGGAAATAACTACGAGCAGTACTTC
CASRSGGNNYEQYF
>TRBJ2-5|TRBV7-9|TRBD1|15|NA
TGTGCCAGCAGCTTAGCTCGCAGGGGGCGAGAGACCCAGTACTTC
CASSLARRGRETQYF
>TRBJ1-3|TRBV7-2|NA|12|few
TGTGCCAGCAGCTTGGGGGTGCACACCATATATTTT
CASSLGVHTIYF
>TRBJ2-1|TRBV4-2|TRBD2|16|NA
TGTGCCAGCAGCGTCCCCGGGACTAGCGGGAGAAATGAGCAGTTCTTC
CASSVPGTSGRNEQFF
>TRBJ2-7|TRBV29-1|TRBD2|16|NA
TGCAGCGTTGAGGGCGGGAGCGGGAGAATCCGTCACGAGCAGTACTTC
CSVEGGSGRIRHEQYF
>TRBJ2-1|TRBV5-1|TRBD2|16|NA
TGCGCCAGCAGCCCATGGACTAGCGGGAGGGCCAATGAGCAGTTCTTC
CASSPWTSGRANEQFF
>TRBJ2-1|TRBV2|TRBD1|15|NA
TGTGCCAGCAGTGAAGATGGGACAGGGGTCTATGAGCAGTTCTTC
CASSEDGTGVYEQFF
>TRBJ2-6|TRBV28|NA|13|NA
TGTGCCAGCTTTAGGGCTGGGGCCAACGTCCTGACTTTC
CASFRAGANVLTF
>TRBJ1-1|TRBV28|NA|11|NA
TGTGCCAGCATCATGGCGGGGGAAGCTTTCTTT
CASIMAGEAFF
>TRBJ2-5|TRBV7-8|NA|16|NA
TGTGCCAGCAGCTTACCTAGCCCGAACCCAGGAGAGACCCAGTACTTC
CASSLPSPNPGETQYF
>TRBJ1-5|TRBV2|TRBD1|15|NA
TGTGCCAGCAGAGAGACAGGGAACAGCAATCAGCCCCAGCATTTT
CASRETGNSNQPQHF
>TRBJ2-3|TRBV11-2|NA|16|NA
TGTGCCAGCAGACCTTATCCTCCCCTCGGCACAGATACGCAGTATTTT
CASRPYPPLGTDTQYF
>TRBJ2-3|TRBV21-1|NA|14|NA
TGTGCCTCCCGCGGGGACAGGGAATCAGATACGCAGTATTTT
CASRGDRESDTQYF
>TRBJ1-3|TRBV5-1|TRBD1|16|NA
TGCGCCAGCACTTCCGGGACAGGGATGGCTGGAAACACCATATATTTT
CASTSGTGMAGNTIYF
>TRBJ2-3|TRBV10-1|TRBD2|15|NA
TGCGCCAGCAGTGTGGTTAGCGGGGGCACAGATACGCAGTATTTT
CASSVVSGGTDTQYF